This T cell receptor (beta chain) was recorded in a study of T cell changes during pregnancy in multiple sclerosis. The CDR3 length is 18 residues. V gave up 4 bases and J gave up 0 bases; unmatched junction bases: 10. Germline CDR1 and CDR2: SGHRS and YFSETQ. Clones were sequenced by immunoSEQ multiplex PCR, and TCRdb holds only the in-frame ones, with some missing. The table shows about 77,000 clones, with about 89% occurring only once. Sequencing used peripheral blood, obtained before pregnancy. The sequence came from a female donor with multiple sclerosis, enrolled in a pregnancy study. The V gene is TRBV5-1, the J gene TRBJ1-6; 7 bases line up with TRBD1. CDR3 DNA sequence: TGCGCCAGCAGCGTCACGGGACAGCAGAGCTCCTATAATTCACCCCTCCACTTT. It encodes CASSVTGQQSSYNSPLHF.